What follows are 20 T cell receptor beta chains derived from one specimen sequenced in a study of human T cells and chemical hapten exposure. Via MiXCR, TCRdb re-called the RACE reads, giving one row per CDR3 protein. The table shows fewer than 85,000 distinct CDR3 sequences, with 9.5% to 13% occurring only once. Sample time point: patch test 2, 6 weeks after DPC sensitization. Treatment noted: therapeutic diphenylcyclopropenone sensitization with weekly scalp DPC. Source: whole blood, taken in connection with sensitization to the hapten diphenylcyclopropenone (DPC). These receptors were collected from a man younger than 35 with alopecia areata. Some clones in this sample may be carry-over from other donors' samples.

The chain has TRBV2 and TRBJ2-1; 9 positions agree with TRBD1. This CDR3 spans 15 amino acids. V shed 5 bases and J 4 bases; nucleotides not matched to a gene: 6. Germline lookup yields CDR1 SNHLY and CDR2 FYNNEI. The CDR3 region is CASSTRQGGYNEQFF. The CDR3 coding sequence is TGTGCCAGCAGTACCCGACAGGGGGGGTACAATGAGCAGTTCTTC.

This clonotype turned up a few times. For the CDR3, the DNA is TGCAGCGTTGTGGTAAACCAAGAGACCCAGTACTTC. Translating it yields CSVVVNQETQYF. The chain is built from TRBV29-1 and TRBJ2-5; D unclear. Germline CDR1 and CDR2: SQVTM and ANQGSEA. The length of the CDR3 is 12 residues. V was clipped by 4 bases and J by 0 bases, with 6 bases between them.

The CDR3 reads CASSFRPRVGVKDTQYF. In DNA form, the CDR3 reads TGTGCCAGCAGCTTCCGGCCTAGGGTGGGGGTTAAAGATACGCAGTATTTT. J is TRBJ2-3 and V is TRBV7-8; D tentatively reads TRBD1 or TRBD2 (5 bases each). CDR3 length: 17 amino acids. Trimming stripped 3 bases from V and 5 bases from J, with 21 bases between. The germline V gene has CDR1 SGHVS and CDR2 FQNEAQ.

This clonotype was seen a handful of times. This chain connects TRBV10-3 to TRBJ1-5; maybe TRBD1 (6 bases). In germline, CDR1 is ENHRY, CDR2 SYGVKD. V shed 0 bases and J shed 5 bases, with 11 bases lying between them. There are 15 residues in the CDR3. The CDR3 here is CAISESRGAHQPQHF. The CDR3 DNA sequence: TGTGCCATCAGTGAGTCGCGGGGGGCCCATCAGCCCCAGCATTTT.

At least ten counts were recorded for this clonotype. CDR3 residues: CASSQDGYYGYTF. DNA of the CDR3: TGTGCCAGCAGCCAAGATGGTTACTATGGCTACACCTTC. The genes are TRBV3-1 and TRBJ1-2; D gene ambiguous. V gave up 0 bases and J gave up 3 bases, with 5 bases separating them. Germline loops: CDR1 LGHDT, CDR2 YNNKEL (reference sequence). The CDR3 has 13 residues.

This chain links TRBV29-1 with TRBJ2-3; maybe TRBD2 (5 bases). Per germline, CDR1 SQVTM and CDR2 ANQGSEA. This CDR3 is built from 16 residues. Deletions cut 4 bases from V and 3 bases from J, with 20 bases between. The chain's CDR3 is CSVATTRIRMTDTQYF. The DNA of the CDR3 is TGCAGCGTTGCGACTACCCGGATTCGCATGACAGATACGCAGTATTTT.

This clonotype was seen ten or more times. V usage is TRBV18 and J usage is TRBJ2-2; 7 nucleotides align to TRBD1. The CDR3 consists of 14 residues. Germline V CDR1 and CDR2: KGHSH, LQKENI. V gave up 1 base and J gave up 6 bases; unmatched junction bases: 2. DNA of the CDR3: TGTGCCAGCTCACCACGAGGGGGCCCCGGGGAGCTGTTTTTT. This sequence encodes CASSPRGGPGELFF.

This clonotype was seen many times. The chain links TRBV6-6 to TRBJ1-4; D remains ambiguous. The CDR3 is made up of 16 amino acids. CDR1 and CDR2 (germline): MNHNY, SVGAGI (reference sequence). V was pared by 5 bases and J by 3 bases, with 16 bases between. CDR3: CASSPGWVSANEKLFF. CDR3 in DNA: TGTGCCAGCAGTCCGGGGTGGGTCTCGGCTAATGAAAAACTGTTTTTT.

At least ten counts were recorded for this clonotype. The rearrangement uses TRBV7-9 and TRBJ1-2; D is unresolved. The length of the CDR3 is 12 residues. Trimming removed 3 bases at V and 4 bases at J, with 6 bases between. In germline, CDR1 is SEHNR, CDR2 FQNEAQ (reference sequence). The CDR3 DNA reads as TGTGCCAGCAGCTTGGCGCTCTATGGCTACACCTTC. Protein product: CASSLALYGYTF.

This clonotype showed up just a few times. V gene TRBV6-2 or TRBV6-3 combines with J gene TRBJ2-3, with D perhaps TRBD2 (5 bases). The CDR3 contains 15 residues. Trimming removed 2 bases from V and 0 bases from J, with 9 bases in between. CDR1 MNHEY and CDR2 SVGEGT come from the germline V gene. The CDR3 protein is CASSYAGVSTDTQYF. The CDR3 DNA is TGTGCCAGCAGTTACGCGGGCGTAAGCACAGATACGCAGTATTTT.

This clonotype was recorded at least ten times. This chain links TRBV7-9 with TRBJ1-1; tentatively, D is TRBD1 (6 bases). CDR1 SEHNR and CDR2 FQNEAQ come from the germline V gene (reference sequence). This CDR3 has 14 amino acids. V gave up 5 bases and J gave up 4 bases, with 14 bases separating them. CDR3 coding DNA: TGTGCCAGCAGCGCGGGACACGTGGGCACTGAAGCTTTCTTT. It yields the protein CASSAGHVGTEAFF.

The V and J genes are TRBV28 and TRBJ2-7; D ambiguous. Germline values: CDR1 MDHEN, CDR2 SYDVKM. Trimming shortened V by 5 bases and J by 5 bases, and 7 bases separated the two germline ends. The CDR3 runs to 11 residues. The CDR3 spells CASSVGHEQYF. As DNA, the CDR3 is TGTGCCAGCAGTGTGGGTCACGAGCAGTACTTC. Variable domain in full (rest from reference TRBV28 and TRBJ2-7): DVKVTQSSRYLVKRTGEKVFLECVQDMDHENMFWYRQDPGLGLRLIYFSYDVKMKEKGDIPEGYSVSREKKERFSLILESASTNQTSMYLCASSVGHEQYFGPGTRLTVT.

The chain combines TRBV18 with TRBJ2-5; no clear D. Germline V gene sequence: CDR1 KGHSH, CDR2 LQKENI. The CDR3 loop spans 14 amino acids. Trimming cost V 3 bases and J 0 bases, with 8 bases left between them. The CDR3 DNA is TGTGCCAGCTCACCCCGGCCAGACCAAGAGACCCAGTACTTC. Its translation is CASSPRPDQETQYF.

This clonotype appeared many times. This chain links TRBV29-1 with TRBJ1-2; a possible D gene is TRBD1 (5 bases). The germline V gene has CDR1 SQVTM and CDR2 ANQGSEA. V was clipped by 3 bases and J by 1 base, with 12 bases between them. This CDR3 has 14 amino acids. The CDR3 DNA is TGCAGCGTTGACCCCAGGGACCGTAACTATGGCTACACCTTC. It codes for CSVDPRDRNYGYTF.

There are a few counts of this clonotype. The V and J genes are TRBV6-1 and TRBJ2-7, with 7 bases lining up with TRBD2. The V gene end was trimmed by 2 bases and the J gene end by 7 bases; junction bases not matched to a gene: 8. CDR1 MNHNS and CDR2 SASEGT come from the germline V gene. The CDR3 has 14 residues. CDR3 sequence reads: CASSELGGFFEQYV. In nucleotides, the CDR3 is TGTGCCAGCAGTGAACTGGGGGGGTTTTTTGAGCAGTACGTC.

The chain has TRBV9 and TRBJ2-2, with 7 bases matching TRBD1. Germline V gives CDR1 SGDLS, CDR2 YYNGEE. This CDR3 region has 15 residues. J was trimmed by 5 bases and V by 0 bases; bases with no gene match: 4. The CDR3 coding sequence is TGTGCCAGCAGCGTAGCCGACAGGGTAACCGGGGAGCTGTTTTTT. Translated: CASSVADRVTGELFF.

This clonotype was seen repeatedly, ten times or more. This chain uses TRBV14 with TRBJ2-5; 7 bases align to TRBD1. CDR1 and CDR2 from the germline V gene are SGHDN and FVKESK. The V gene end was trimmed by 1 base and the J gene end by 3 bases; junction bases not matched to a gene: 14. The CDR3 is 18 residues long. The CDR3 DNA reads TGTGCCAGCAGCCAAGCACATCTGAACAAAGACAGGGAAGAGACCCAGTACTTC. Amino acids: CASSQAHLNKDREETQYF. Full variable domain (missing parts from reference TRBV14 and TRBJ2-5): EAGVTQFPSHSVIEKGQTVTLRCDPISGHDNLYWYRRVMGKEIKFLLHFVKESKQDESGMPNNRFLAERTGGTYSTLKVQPAELEDSGVYFCASSQAHLNKDREETQYFGPGTRLLVL.

The chain employs TRBV12-3 or TRBV12-4 and TRBJ2-5; D unclear. The germline V and J ends were trimmed by 5 bases and 7 bases, with 8 bases remaining between them. The CDR3 is made up of 11 amino acids. The CDR3 DNA reads as TGTGCCAGCAGTCTCTCGGCGACCCAGTACTTC. The encoded protein is CASSLSATQYF.

This clonotype appeared a few times. This chain connects TRBV10-3 to TRBJ2-1; D is unclear. Trimming left V 2 bases short and J 8 bases short, with 10 bases between. The CDR3 runs 13 residues. From germline, CDR1 is ENHRY and CDR2 SYGVKD. The CDR3 DNA reads TGTGCCATCAGTGAGCGCCCGAAGGATGAGCAGTTCTTC. As protein: CAISERPKDEQFF.

This clonotype was detected many times. J is TRBJ1-2 and V is TRBV5-8; D is ambiguous. Germline V gene lookup returns CDR1 SGHTS and CDR2 YDEGEE. V lost 2 bases to trimming and J lost 4 bases, with 15 bases between them. The CDR3 runs 15 residues. CDR3: CASSFHSGSGYGYTF. The CDR3 DNA follows: TGTGCCAGCAGCTTCCACAGTGGGTCGGGCTATGGCTACACCTTC.